Sequencing of this TCR beta chain was carried out in a study of human T cells and chemical hapten exposure. Study-wide background: The patient population, which was mostly female, had alopecia areata, totalis or universalis.

This clonotype was observed a handful of times. Per germline, CDR1 LGHDT and CDR2 YNNKEL (reference sequence). V was clipped by 4 bases and J by 8 bases, with 12 bases between them. The CDR3 is made up of 14 amino acids. Via MiXCR, TCRdb re-called the RACE reads, giving one row per CDR3 protein. The repertoire holds about 380,000 distinct CDR3 sequences, just under 6.5% seen once, with about 5.4% in the top ten. Time point indicated: patch test 2, 6 weeks after DPC sensitization. Stated treatment: therapeutic diphenylcyclopropenone sensitization with weekly scalp DPC. The sequenced sample was whole blood, obtained in connection with sensitization to the hapten diphenylcyclopropenone (DPC). This receptor was taken from a woman aged 18-35 years with alopecia areata. Some clones in this sample may be carry-over from other donors' samples. The chain joins TRBV3-1 to TRBJ1-6; D gene ambiguous. The CDR3 reads CASSPSERDSPLHF. The CDR3 bases are TGTGCCAGCAGCCCCTCCGAACGGGATTCACCCCTCCACTTT.